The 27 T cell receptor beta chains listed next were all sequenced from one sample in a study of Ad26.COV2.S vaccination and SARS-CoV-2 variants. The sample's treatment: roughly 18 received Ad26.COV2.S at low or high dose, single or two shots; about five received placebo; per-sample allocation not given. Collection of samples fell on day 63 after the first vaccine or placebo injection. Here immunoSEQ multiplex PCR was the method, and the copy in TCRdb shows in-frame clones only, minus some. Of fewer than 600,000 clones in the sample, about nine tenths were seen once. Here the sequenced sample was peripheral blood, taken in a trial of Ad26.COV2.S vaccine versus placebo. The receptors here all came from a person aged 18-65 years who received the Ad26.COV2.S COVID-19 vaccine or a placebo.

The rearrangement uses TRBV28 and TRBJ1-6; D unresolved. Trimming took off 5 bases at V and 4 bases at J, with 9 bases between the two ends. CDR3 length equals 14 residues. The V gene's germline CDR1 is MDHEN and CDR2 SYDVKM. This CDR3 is CASSGAPYNSPLHF. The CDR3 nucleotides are TGTGCCAGCAGTGGAGCCCCATATAATTCACCCCTCCACTTT.

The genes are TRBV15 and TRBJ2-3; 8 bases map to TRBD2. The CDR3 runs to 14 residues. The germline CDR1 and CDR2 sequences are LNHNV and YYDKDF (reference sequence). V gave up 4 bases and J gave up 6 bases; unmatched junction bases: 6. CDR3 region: CATSTGLGRDTQYF. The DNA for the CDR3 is TGTGCCACCAGCACGGGACTAGGAAGGGATACGCAGTATTTT.

This chain's CDR3 is CASSPLQANYGYTF. The CDR3 DNA is TGCGCCAGCAGCCCATTACAGGCAAACTATGGCTACACCTTC. The genes are TRBV4-1 and TRBJ1-2; TRBD1 might be the D (5 bases). The CDR3 loop spans 14 amino acids. With 4 bases removed from V and 2 bases from J, the gap between germline ends came to 11 bases. In germline, CDR1 is MGHRA, CDR2 YSYEKL.

The CDR3 reads CASSRGGIQPQHF. The CDR3 DNA sequence: TGTGCCAGCAGCCGGGGAGGGATTCAGCCCCAGCATTTT. The chain joins TRBV12-3 or TRBV12-4 to TRBJ1-5, with unresolved D. Trimming took off 6 bases at V and 6 bases at J, with 12 bases between the two ends. CDR3 length: 13 residues.

CDR3 sequence reads: CASSLSQTGGFIREQYF. The CDR3 region has the DNA TGTGCCAGCAGCCTTTCCCAGACAGGGGGCTTTATTCGGGAGCAGTACTTC. The chain employs TRBV7-9 and TRBJ2-7; 10 bases line up with TRBD1. Trimming cost V 5 bases and J 7 bases; bases outside gene matches: 17. CDR3 size: 17 residues. Germline V lookup: CDR1 SEHNR, CDR2 FQNEAQ (reference sequence).

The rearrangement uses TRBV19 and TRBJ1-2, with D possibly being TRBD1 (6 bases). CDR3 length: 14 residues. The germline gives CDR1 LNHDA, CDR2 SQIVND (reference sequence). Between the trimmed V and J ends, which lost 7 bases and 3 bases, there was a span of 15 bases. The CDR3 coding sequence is TGTGCCAGTATCACCCCGGGACAAGACTATGGCTACACCTTC. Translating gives CASITPGQDYGYTF.

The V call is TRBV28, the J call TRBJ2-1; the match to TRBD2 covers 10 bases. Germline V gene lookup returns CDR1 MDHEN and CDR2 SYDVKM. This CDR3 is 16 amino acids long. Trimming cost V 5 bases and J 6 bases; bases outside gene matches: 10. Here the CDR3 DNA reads TGTGCCAGCAGTGCTGGACTAGCGGTTACCTCCAATGAGCAGTTCTTC. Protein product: CASSAGLAVTSNEQFF.

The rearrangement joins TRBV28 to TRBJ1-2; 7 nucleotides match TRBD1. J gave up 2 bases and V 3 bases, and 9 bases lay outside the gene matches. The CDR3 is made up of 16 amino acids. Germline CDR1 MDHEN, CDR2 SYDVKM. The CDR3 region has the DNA TGTGCCAGCAGTTTCGCCACCGGGACAGTGAACTATGGCTACACCTTC. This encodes CASSFATGTVNYGYTF.

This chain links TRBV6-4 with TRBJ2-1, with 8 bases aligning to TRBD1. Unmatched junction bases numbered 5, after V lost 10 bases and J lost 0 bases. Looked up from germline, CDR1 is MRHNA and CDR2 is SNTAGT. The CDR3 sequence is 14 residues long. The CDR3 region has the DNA TGTGCCACCAGGGGGCTCCGCTCCTACAATGAGCAGTTCTTC. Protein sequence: CATRGLRSYNEQFF.

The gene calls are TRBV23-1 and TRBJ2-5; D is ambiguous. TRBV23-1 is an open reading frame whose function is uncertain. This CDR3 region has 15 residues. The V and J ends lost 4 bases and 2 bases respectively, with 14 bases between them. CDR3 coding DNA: TGCGCCAGCAGTCCAACGCACCGCTTTCAAGAGACCCAGTACTTC. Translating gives CASSPTHRFQETQYF.

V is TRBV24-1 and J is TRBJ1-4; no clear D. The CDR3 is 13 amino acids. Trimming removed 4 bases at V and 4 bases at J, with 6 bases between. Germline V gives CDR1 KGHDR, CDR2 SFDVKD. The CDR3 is CATSETDNEKLFF. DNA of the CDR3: TGTGCCACCAGTGAGACGGATAATGAAAAACTGTTTTTT.

CDR3 in amino acids: CAWSGTFRETQYF. Written as DNA, the CDR3 is TGTGCCTGGAGTGGGACCTTTCGGGAGACCCAGTACTTC. The rearrangement joins TRBV30 to TRBJ2-5, with D unresolved. The CDR3 spans 13 residues. V shed 1 base and J shed 5 bases, with 11 bases lying between them. Germline V gene data show CDR1 as GTSNPN and CDR2 as SVGIG (reference sequence).

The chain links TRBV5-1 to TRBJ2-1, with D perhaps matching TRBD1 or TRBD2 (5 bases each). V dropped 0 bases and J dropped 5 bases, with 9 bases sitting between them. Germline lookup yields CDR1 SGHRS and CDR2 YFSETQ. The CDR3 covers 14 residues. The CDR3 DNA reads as TGCGCCAGCAGCTTGGTTGGGGACCACAATGAGCAGTTCTTC. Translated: CASSLVGDHNEQFF. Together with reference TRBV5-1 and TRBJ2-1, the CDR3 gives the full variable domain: KAGVTQTPRYLIKTRGQQVTLSCSPISGHRSVSWYQQTPGQGLQFLFEYFSETQRNKGNFPGRFSGRQFSNSRSEMNVSTLELGDSALYLCASSLVGDHNEQFFGPGTRLTVL.

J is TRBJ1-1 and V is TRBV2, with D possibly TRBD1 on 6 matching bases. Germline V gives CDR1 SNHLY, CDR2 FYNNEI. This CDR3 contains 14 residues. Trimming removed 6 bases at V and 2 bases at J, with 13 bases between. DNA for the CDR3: TGTGCCAGCAGCGCCGACAGGTTCAACACTGAAGCTTTCTTT. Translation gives CASSADRFNTEAFF.

CDR3 residues: CASSQSLDEKLFF. CDR3 sequence (DNA): TGCGCCAGCAGCCAGTCCTTGGATGAAAAACTGTTTTTT. The chain carries TRBV4-1 and TRBJ1-4; D gene ambiguous. CDR1 and CDR2 from the germline V gene are MGHRA and YSYEKL. V shed 3 bases and J shed 6 bases, with 8 bases lying between them. The CDR3 sequence is 13 residues long.

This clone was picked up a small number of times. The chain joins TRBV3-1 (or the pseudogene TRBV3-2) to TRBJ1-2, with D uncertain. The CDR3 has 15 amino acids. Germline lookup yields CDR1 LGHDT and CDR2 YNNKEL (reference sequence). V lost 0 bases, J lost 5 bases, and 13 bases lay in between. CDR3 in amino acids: CASSQEGLGRYGYTF. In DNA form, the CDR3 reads TGTGCCAGCAGCCAAGAGGGGTTGGGCAGATATGGCTACACCTTC.

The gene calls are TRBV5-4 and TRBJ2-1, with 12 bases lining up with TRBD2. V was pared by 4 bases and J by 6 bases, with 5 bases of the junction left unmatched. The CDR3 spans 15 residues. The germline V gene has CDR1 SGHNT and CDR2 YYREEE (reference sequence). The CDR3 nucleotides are TGTGCCAGCAGCACTGGACTAGCGGGGACCAATGAGCAGTTCTTC. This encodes CASSTGLAGTNEQFF. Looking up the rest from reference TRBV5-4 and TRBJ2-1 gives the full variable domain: ETGVTQSPTHLIKTRGQQVTLRCSSQSGHNTVSWYQQALGQGPQFIFQYYREEENGRGNFPPRFSGLQFPNYSSELNVNALELDDSALYLCASSTGLAGTNEQFFGPGTRLTVL.

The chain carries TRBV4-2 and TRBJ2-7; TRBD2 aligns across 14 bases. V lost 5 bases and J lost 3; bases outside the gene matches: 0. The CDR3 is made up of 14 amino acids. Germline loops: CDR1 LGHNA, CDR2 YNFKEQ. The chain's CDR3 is CASSGTSGGYEQYF. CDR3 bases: TGTGCCAGCAGCGGGACTAGCGGGGGCTACGAGCAGTACTTC.

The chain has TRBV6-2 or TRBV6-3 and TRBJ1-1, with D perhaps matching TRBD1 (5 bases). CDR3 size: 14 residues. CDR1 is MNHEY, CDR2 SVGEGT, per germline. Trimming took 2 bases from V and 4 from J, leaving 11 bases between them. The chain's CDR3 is CASSYPSRVTEAFF. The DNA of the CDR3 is TGTGCCAGCAGTTACCCCAGCAGGGTCACTGAAGCTTTCTTT.

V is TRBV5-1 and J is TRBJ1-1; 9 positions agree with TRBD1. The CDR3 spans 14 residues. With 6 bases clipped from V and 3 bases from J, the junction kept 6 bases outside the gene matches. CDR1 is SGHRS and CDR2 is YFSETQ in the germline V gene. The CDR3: CASTLRQGDTEAFF. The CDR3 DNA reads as TGCGCCAGCACCCTAAGACAGGGGGACACTGAAGCTTTCTTT.

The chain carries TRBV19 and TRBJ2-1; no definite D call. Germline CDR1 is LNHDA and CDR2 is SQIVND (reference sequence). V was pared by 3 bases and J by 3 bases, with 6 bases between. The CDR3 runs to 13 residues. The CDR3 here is CASSIYVYNEQFF. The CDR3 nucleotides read TGTGCCAGTAGTATTTACGTCTACAATGAGCAGTTCTTC.

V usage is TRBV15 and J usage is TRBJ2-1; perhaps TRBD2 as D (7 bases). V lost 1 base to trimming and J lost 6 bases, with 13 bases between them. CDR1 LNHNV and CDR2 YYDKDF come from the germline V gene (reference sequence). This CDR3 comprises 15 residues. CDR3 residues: CATSRGDAGANEQFF. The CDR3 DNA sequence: TGTGCCACCAGCAGAGGGGATGCGGGGGCCAATGAGCAGTTCTTC.

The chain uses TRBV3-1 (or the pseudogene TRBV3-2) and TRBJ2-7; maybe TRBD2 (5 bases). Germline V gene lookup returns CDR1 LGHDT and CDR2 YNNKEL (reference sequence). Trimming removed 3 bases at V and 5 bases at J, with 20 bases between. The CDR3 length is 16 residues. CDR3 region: CASSQDPRRTRNEQYF. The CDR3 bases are TGTGCCAGCAGCCAGGACCCGCGTAGGACTCGGAACGAGCAGTACTTC.

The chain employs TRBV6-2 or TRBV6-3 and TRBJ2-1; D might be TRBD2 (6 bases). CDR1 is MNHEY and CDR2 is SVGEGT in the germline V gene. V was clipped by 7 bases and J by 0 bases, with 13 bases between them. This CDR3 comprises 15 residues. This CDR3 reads CASTPAGSSYNEQFF. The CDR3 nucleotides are TGTGCCAGCACCCCCGCGGGGAGCTCCTACAATGAGCAGTTCTTC.

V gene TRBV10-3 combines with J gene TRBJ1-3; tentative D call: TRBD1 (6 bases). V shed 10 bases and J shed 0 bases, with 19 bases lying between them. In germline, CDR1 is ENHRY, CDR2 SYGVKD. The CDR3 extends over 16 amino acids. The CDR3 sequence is CATTGRLDSSGNTIYF. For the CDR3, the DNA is TGTGCCACCACGGGCCGTTTGGACAGCTCTGGAAACACCATATATTTT.

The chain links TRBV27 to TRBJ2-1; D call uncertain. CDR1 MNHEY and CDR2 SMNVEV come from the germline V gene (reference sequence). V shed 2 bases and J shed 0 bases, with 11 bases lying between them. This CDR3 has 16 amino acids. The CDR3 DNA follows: TGTGCCAGCAGTTTAGGGCCAGAAAGCTCCTACAATGAGCAGTTCTTC. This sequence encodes CASSLGPESSYNEQFF.

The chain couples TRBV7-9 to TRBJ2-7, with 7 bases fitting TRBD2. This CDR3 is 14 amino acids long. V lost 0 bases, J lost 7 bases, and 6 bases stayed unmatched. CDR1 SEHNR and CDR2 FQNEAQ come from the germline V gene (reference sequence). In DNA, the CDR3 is TGTGCCAGCAGCTTAGCTGGCGGGGGAGGAGAGCAGTACTTC. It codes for CASSLAGGGGEQYF. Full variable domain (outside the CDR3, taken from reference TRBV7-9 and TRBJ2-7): DTGVSQNPRHKITKRGQNVTFRCDPISEHNRLYWYRQTLGQGPEFLTYFQNEAQLEKSRLLSDRFSAERPKGSFSTLEIQRTEQGDSAMYLCASSLAGGGGEQYFGPGTRLTVT.